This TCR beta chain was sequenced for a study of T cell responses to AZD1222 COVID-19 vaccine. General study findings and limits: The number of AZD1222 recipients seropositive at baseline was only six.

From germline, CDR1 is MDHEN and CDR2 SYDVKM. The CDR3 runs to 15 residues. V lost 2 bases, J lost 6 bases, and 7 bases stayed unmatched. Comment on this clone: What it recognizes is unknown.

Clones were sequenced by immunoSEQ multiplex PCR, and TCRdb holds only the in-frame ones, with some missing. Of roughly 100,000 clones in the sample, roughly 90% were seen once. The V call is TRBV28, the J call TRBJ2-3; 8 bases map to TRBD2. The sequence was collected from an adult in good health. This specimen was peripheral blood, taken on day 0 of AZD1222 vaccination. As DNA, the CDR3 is TGTGCCAGCAGTTTAGCGGGAGGAGGGGGTGATACGCAGTATTTT. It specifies CASSLAGGGGDTQYF.